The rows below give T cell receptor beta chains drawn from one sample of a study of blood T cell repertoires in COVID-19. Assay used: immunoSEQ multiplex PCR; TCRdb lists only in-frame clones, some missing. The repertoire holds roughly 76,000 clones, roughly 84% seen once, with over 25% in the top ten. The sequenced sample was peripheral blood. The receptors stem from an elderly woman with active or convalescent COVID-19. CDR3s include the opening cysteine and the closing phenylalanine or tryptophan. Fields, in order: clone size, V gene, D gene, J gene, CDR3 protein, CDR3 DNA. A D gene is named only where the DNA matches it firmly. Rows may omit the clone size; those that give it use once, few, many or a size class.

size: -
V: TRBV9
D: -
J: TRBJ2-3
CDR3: CASSVGGWDTQYF
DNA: TGTGCCAGCAGCGTAGGCGGTTGGGATACGCAGTATTTT

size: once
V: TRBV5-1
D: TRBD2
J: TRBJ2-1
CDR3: CASSPLAGGSLYNEQFF
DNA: TGCGCCAGCAGCCCACTAGCGGGGGGGTCACTCTACAATGAGCAGTTCTTC

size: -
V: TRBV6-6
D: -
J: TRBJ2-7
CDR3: CASGDSSYEQYF
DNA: TGTGCCAGCGGCGACAGCTCCTACGAGCAGTACTTC

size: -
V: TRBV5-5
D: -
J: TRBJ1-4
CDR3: CASSLVGEKLFF
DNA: TGTGCCAGCAGCTTGGTCGGTGAAAAACTGTTTTTT

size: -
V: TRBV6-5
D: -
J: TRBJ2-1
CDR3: CASSPLRGSYNEQFF
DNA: TGTGCCAGCAGCCCACTTCGTGGCTCCTACAATGAGCAGTTCTTC

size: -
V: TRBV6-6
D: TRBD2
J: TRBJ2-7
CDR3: CASSPGLEVGEQYF
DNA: TGTGCCAGCAGCCCGGGACTAGAGGTTGGCGAGCAGTACTTC

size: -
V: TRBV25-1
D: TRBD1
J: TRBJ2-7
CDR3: CASSRQGVSYEQYF
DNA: TGTGCCAGCAGCAGACAGGGGGTCTCCTACGAGCAGTACTTC

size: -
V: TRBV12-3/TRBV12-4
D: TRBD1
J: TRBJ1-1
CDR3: CASNTGGWTEAFF
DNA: TGTGCCAGCAACACAGGGGGCTGGACTGAAGCTTTCTTT

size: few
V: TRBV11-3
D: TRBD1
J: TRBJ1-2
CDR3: CARFDRGMGGYTF
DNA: TGTGCCAGATTCGACAGGGGGATGGGTGGCTACACCTTC

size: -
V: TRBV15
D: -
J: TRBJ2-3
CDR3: CATSRVRGANTQYF
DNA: TGTGCCACCAGCAGAGTCCGGGGGGCAAATACGCAGTATTTT

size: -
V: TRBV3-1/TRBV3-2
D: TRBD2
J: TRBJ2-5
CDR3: CASSHRLAGETQYF
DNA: TGTGCCAGCAGCCATCGACTAGCTGGAGAGACCCAGTACTTC

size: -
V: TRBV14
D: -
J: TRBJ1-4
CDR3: CASSQVGGTKEKLFF
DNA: TGTGCCAGCAGCCAAGTGGGGGGGACGAAGGAAAAACTGTTTTTT

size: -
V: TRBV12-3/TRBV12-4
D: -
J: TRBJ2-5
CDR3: CASSYGETQYF
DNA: TGTGCCAGCAGCTACGGAGAGACCCAGTACTTC

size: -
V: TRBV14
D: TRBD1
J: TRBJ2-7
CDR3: CASSQITGVWDF
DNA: TGTGCCAGCAGCCAGATTACAGGGGTCTGGGACTTC

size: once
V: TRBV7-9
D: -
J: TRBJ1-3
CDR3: CASSSPQGGGNTIYF
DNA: TGTGCCAGCAGCTCACCGCAGGGTGGCGGAAACACCATATATTTT

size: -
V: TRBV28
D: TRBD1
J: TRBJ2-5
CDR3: CASSSGQGLIETQYF
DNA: TGTGCCAGCAGTTCGGGACAGGGTCTGATTGAGACCCAGTACTTC

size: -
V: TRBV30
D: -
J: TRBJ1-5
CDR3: CAWSVAVNQPQHF
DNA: TGTGCCTGGAGTGTAGCTGTCAATCAGCCCCAGCATTTT

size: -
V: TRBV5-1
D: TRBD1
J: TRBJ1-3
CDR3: CASSSTGTEGNTIYF
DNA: TGCGCCAGCAGCTCCACCGGGACAGAAGGAAACACCATATATTTT

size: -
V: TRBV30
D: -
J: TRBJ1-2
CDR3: CAWNPGGRSTYGYTF
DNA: TGTGCCTGGAACCCCGGGGGGCGAAGTACCTATGGCTACACCTTC

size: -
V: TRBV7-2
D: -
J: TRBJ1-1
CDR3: CASSRGGVGRAFF
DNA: TGTGCCAGCAGCCGCGGAGGGGTCGGTAGGGCTTTCTTT

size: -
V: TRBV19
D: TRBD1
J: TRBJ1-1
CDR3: CASSNQGGVNTEAFF
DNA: TGTGCCAGTAGTAACCAGGGGGGAGTAAACACTGAAGCTTTCTTT

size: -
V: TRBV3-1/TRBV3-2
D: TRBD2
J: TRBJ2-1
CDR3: CASSQWPHGRGAYNEQFF
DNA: TGTGCCAGCAGCCAATGGCCCCACGGGCGGGGGGCTTACAATGAGCAGTTCTTC

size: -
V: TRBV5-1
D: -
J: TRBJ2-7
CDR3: CASSYPGVDEQYF
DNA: TGCGCCAGCAGCTACCCCGGGGTTGACGAGCAGTACTTC

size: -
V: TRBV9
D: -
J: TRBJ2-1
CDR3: CASAGGTVYNEQFF
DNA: TGTGCCAGCGCAGGGGGGACGGTCTACAATGAGCAGTTCTTC

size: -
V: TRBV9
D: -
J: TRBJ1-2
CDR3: CASSGVANYGYTF
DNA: TGTGCCAGCAGCGGAGTAGCTAACTATGGCTACACCTTC

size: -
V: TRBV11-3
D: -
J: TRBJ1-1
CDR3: CASSIDINTEAFF
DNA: TGTGCCAGCAGCATCGACATAAACACTGAAGCTTTCTTT

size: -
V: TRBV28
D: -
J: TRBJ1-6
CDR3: CASSLGSFPLHF
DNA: TGTGCCAGCAGCCTGGGTAGCTTCCCCCTCCACTTT

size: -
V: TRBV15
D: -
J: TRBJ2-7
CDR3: CATSGISYEQYF
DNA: TGTGCCACTTCGGGGATTTCCTACGAGCAGTACTTC

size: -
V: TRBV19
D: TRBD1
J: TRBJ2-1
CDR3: CASTDRGRDNEQFF
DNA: TGTGCCAGCACCGACAGGGGGAGGGACAATGAGCAGTTCTTC

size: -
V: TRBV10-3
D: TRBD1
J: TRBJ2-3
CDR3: CAISEGSGQGLVDTQYF
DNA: TGTGCCATCAGCGAGGGGTCGGGACAGGGTTTAGTGGATACGCAGTATTTT

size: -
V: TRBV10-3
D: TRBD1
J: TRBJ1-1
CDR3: CATAPRQGEGTMNTEAFF
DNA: TGTGCCACCGCACCTCGACAGGGGGAGGGAACCATGAACACTGAAGCTTTCTTT

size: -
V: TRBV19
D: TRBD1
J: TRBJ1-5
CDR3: CASSTEQGLNQPQHF
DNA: TGTGCCAGTAGTACTGAACAGGGGCTCAATCAGCCCCAGCATTTT

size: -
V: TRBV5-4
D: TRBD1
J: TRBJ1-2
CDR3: CASSGSGTANYGYTF
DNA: TGTGCCAGCAGCGGATCCGGGACAGCTAACTATGGCTACACCTTC

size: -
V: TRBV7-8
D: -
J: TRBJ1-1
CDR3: CASSYSNTEAFF
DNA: TGTGCCAGCAGCTACTCGAACACTGAAGCTTTCTTT

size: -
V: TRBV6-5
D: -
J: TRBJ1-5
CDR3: CASTNRSHSNQPQHF
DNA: TGTGCCAGCACCAACAGGTCTCATAGCAATCAGCCCCAGCATTTT

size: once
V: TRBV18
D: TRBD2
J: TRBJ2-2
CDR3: CASSVTSGAGAGELFF
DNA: TGTGCCAGCTCCGTGACTAGCGGGGCCGGGGCCGGGGAGCTGTTTTTT

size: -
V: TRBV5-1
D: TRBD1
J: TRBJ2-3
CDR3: CASSLGLWQGALIASTDTQYF
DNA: TGCGCCAGCAGCTTGGGGTTGTGGCAGGGGGCGCTTATAGCTAGCACAGATACGCAGTATTTT

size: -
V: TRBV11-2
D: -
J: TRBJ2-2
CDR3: CASSLWTANTGELFF
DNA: TGTGCCAGCAGCTTATGGACAGCGAACACCGGGGAGCTGTTTTTT

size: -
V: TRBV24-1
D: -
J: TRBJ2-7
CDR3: CATSAVTGLAHEQYF
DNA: TGTGCCACCAGTGCGGTAACAGGGCTGGCCCACGAGCAGTACTTC

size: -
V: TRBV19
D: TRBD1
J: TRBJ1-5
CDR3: CASSAGDRALSNQPQHF
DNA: TGTGCCAGTAGTGCCGGGGACAGGGCCTTGAGCAATCAGCCCCAGCATTTT

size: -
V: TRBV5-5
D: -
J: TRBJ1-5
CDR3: CASSLGGGGRPQHF
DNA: TGTGCCAGCAGCTTGGGCGGCGGGGGGCGGCCCCAGCATTTT

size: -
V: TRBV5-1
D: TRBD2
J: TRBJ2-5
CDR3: CASRLWTSGGVQETQYF
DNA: TGCGCCAGCAGACTATGGACTAGCGGGGGGGTCCAAGAGACCCAGTACTTC

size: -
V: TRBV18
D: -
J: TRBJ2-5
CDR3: CASSPYQGDVTETQYF
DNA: TGTGCCAGCTCACCGTACCAGGGCGATGTTACGGAGACCCAGTACTTC

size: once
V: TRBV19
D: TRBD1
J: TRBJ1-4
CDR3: CASSGTAHYNEKLFF
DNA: TGTGCCAGTAGTGGGACAGCGCATTATAATGAAAAACTGTTTTTT

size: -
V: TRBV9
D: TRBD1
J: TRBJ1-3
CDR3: CASSAEGASGNTIYF
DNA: TGTGCCAGCAGCGCCGAGGGGGCCTCTGGAAACACCATATATTTT

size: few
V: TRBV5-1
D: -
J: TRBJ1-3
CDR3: CASSPLSDDTIYF
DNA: TGCGCCAGCAGCCCCTTGAGTGATGACACCATATATTTT

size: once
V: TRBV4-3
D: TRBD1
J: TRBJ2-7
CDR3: CASSQDRQGEQYF
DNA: TGCGCCAGCAGCCAAGACAGACAGGGCGAGCAGTACTTC

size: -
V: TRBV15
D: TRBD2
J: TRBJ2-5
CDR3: CATSRNLAGAETQYF
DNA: TGTGCCACCAGCAGAAATTTAGCGGGGGCGGAGACCCAGTACTTC

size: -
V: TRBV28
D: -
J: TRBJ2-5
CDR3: CASSLASEHAETQYF
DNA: TGTGCCAGCAGTTTAGCGTCGGAGCACGCGGAGACCCAGTACTTC

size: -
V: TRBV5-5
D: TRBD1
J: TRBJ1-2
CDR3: CASSHRGEGGYTF
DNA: TGTGCCAGCAGCCACAGGGGGGAAGGTGGCTACACCTTC